This T cell receptor (beta chain) originates from a study of T cells after somatic rescue of genetic block. The CDR3 contains 14 residues. V dropped 3 bases and J dropped 3 bases, with 12 bases sitting between them. Germline V lookup: CDR1 SGHNT, CDR2 YYREEE (reference sequence). Libraries were prepared by immunoSEQ multiplex PCR; TCRdb keeps only in-frame clonotypes and omits some of them. The sample includes 45,000 to 55,000 clones, 90% to 97% of them seen just once. V usage is TRBV5-4 and J usage is TRBJ1-1; D is undetermined. The sample taken for sequencing was peripheral blood mononuclear cells (PBMCs). The receptor's source is a child in the first two years of life. Here the CDR3 DNA reads TGTGCCAGCAGCTACTTCGGTGGGGACACTGAAGCTTTCTTT. Translation gives CASSYFGGDTEAFF.